The clone carrying this T cell receptor beta chain came up a few times. The antigen is not known. The sample is drawn from a study of blood T cells in healthy people across ages. Primed by a sample-barcoded 5' primer and a J-beta primer mix, a second PCR proceeded for about 6 to 12 cycles. TCRdb re-called the 5' RACE reads with MiXCR, one entry per CDR3 protein. The table has 950,000 to 1,200,000 distinct CDR3 sequences, around two fifths seen once; the top ten hold approximately 14%. Study-wide results and limits: Estimated diversity across one million T cells was deemed an underestimate. Unsorted PBMCs prevented conclusive naive versus antigen-experienced comparison. Per million T cells, TCR beta diversity dropped roughly linearly as age increased.

The sample taken for sequencing was blood. This sequence originates from a man younger than 35 in good health.

The CDR3 protein is CASSLTGKAFF. As DNA, the CDR3 is TGTGCCAGCAGTTTAACAGGGAAAGCTTTCTTT. This chain uses TRBV12-3 or TRBV12-4 with TRBJ1-1; tentatively, D is TRBD1 (6 bases). The CDR3 has 11 amino acids. The V end lost 2 bases, the J end lost 9 bases, and 7 bases lay between the germline ends.